These 18 T cell receptor beta chains originate from one sample sequenced in a study of metastatic and nonmetastatic thyroid tumors (dated by TCRdb to 2018 to 2021). No patient had received any treatment before thyroid surgery. Libraries were made using PCR. This sample was sequenced with an Illumina HiSeq 4000. The raw public data were reprocessed by TCRdb itself: fastp quality trimming at Q25, MiXCR clonotype calling, in-frame beta chains only. Across this sample there are tens of thousands of clones, with 28% seen only once. Of the sample, more than 8% is held by the ten largest clones. Sequencing was done on a sample of blood. Every receptor here comes from a male donor with papillary thyroid cancer or a benign thyroid nodule (not recorded which). Some clones in this sample may be carry-over from other donors' samples.

The rearrangement links TRBV7-2 to TRBJ2-5; D gene ambiguous. The CDR3 has 13 residues. CDR1 SGHTA and CDR2 FQGNSA come from the germline V gene. V was cut by 4 bases and J by 0 bases, with 6 bases left in between. CDR3 region: CASSSHYQETQYF. The CDR3 nucleotides are TGTGCCAGCAGCTCCCACTACCAAGAGACCCAGTACTTC.

Turning to this clone: Sequence at one end of the junction differs from germline and may be a read error. The chain employs TRBV12-3 or TRBV12-4 and TRBJ1-1; D is unresolved. The CDR3 has 12 amino acids. CDR3 protein: CSSSLPRTEAFF. The DNA of the CDR3 is TGTTCCAGCAGTCTCCCGAGGACTGAAGCTTTCTTT.

To note about this clone: As the CDR3 is not closed by the conserved phenylalanine or tryptophan, this likely results from a read error. The chain combines TRBV6-1 with TRBJ1-5, with a weak D call TRBD1 (5 bases). The CDR3 sequence is 15 residues long. Trimming removed 3 bases from V and 3 bases from J, with 12 bases in between. Germline CDR1 and CDR2: MNHNS and SASEGT. As DNA, the CDR3 is TGTGCCAGCAGTGACAGGGCCAGGGCCAATCAGCCCCAGCATTCT. It translates to CASSDRARANQPQHS.

V gene TRBV4-1 combines with J gene TRBJ1-2; 8 bases align to TRBD1. V shed 4 bases, J shed 0 bases, and the junction held 4 bases outside the gene matches. CDR3 size: 15 residues. From germline, CDR1 is MGHRA and CDR2 YSYEKL. The CDR3 region is CASSRGQGTNYGYTF. The DNA of the CDR3 is TGCGCCAGCAGCCGCGGACAGGGAACTAACTATGGCTACACCTTC.

As for this clone: One end of the junction does not line up with germline, which may come from a read error. The chain recombines TRBV20-1 with TRBJ2-3; maybe TRBD2 (5 bases). Germline V gene lookup returns CDR1 DFQATT and CDR2 SNEGSKA (reference sequence). CDR3 length: 14 amino acids. This chain's CDR3 is CSASKGLASDTRYF. CDR3 DNA: TGCAGTGCTAGTAAGGGCCTAGCTTCAGATACGCGGTATTTT.

The genes are TRBV9 and TRBJ2-7, with 9 bases lining up with TRBD1. The germline V gene encodes CDR1 SGDLS and CDR2 YYNGEE. Unmatched junction bases numbered 3, after V lost 3 bases and J lost 2 bases. The CDR3 has 14 amino acids. CDR3 DNA sequence: TGTGCCAGCAGCGCAGGACAGGGGCCCTACGAGCAGTACTTC. Residues: CASSAGQGPYEQYF.

The CDR3 DNA sequence: TGCAGTGCTAGACTCCTGACCTACACGAACACTGAAGCTTTCTTT. Residues: CSARLLTYTNTEAFF. This chain joins TRBV20-1 and TRBJ1-1; D is undetermined. The CDR3 consists of 15 residues. V lost 2 bases, J lost 1 base, and 14 bases lay in between. CDR1 is DFQATT and CDR2 is SNEGSKA in the germline V gene (reference sequence).

This clone was seen repeatedly, ten times or more. This rearrangement joins TRBV6-1 to TRBJ2-5; D might be TRBD1 (6 bases). Trimming took off 8 bases at V and 0 bases at J, with 10 bases between the two ends. The CDR3 is made up of 13 amino acids. Germline CDR1 reads MNHNS; CDR2 reads SASEGT. In DNA, the CDR3 is TGTGCCAGCTCGGGGACACACCAAGAGACCCAGTACTTC. Amino acid sequence: CASSGTHQETQYF.

This clone was detected ten times or more. The rearrangement links TRBV13 to TRBJ2-7; 7 bases are shared with TRBD1. The V gene end was trimmed by 2 bases and the J gene end by 4 bases; junction bases not matched to a gene: 5. CDR1 PRHDT and CDR2 FYEKMQ come from the germline V gene (reference sequence). This CDR3 comprises 14 residues. The CDR3 region is CASSLTTGMYEQYF. DNA of the CDR3: TGTGCCAGCAGCTTAACGACAGGGATGTACGAGCAGTACTTC.

The chain combines TRBV6-1 with TRBJ1-5, with 9 nucleotides matching TRBD1. J gave up 8 bases and V 5 bases, and 7 bases lay outside the gene matches. Germline CDR1 MNHNS, CDR2 SASEGT. CDR3 length: 14 amino acids. The CDR3 reads CASSIDRGYEPQHF. CDR3 DNA: TGTGCCAGCAGTATCGACAGGGGGTATGAGCCCCAGCATTTT.

This clone was observed a single time. This chain uses TRBV5-1 with TRBJ2-7; D gene ambiguous. Trimming took off 8 bases at V and 0 bases at J, with 12 bases between the two ends. Germline-derived CDR1 and CDR2 are SGHRS and YFSETQ. The CDR3 is 13 amino acids. The CDR3 region is CASNTVDSYEQYF. The DNA for the CDR3 is TGCGCCAGTAACACTGTGGACTCCTACGAGCAGTACTTC.

This clone occurred many times. The chain recombines TRBV5-5 with TRBJ1-3; perhaps TRBD1 as D (6 bases). Trimming took 3 bases from V and 4 from J, leaving 17 bases between them. This CDR3 region has 16 residues. Germline CDR1 SGHKS, CDR2 YYEKEE (reference sequence). The CDR3 is CASSWIGQSHGNTIYF. CDR3 DNA: TGTGCCAGCAGCTGGATTGGACAGTCGCACGGAAACACCATATATTTT.

This clone was seen ten or more times. The CDR3, as DNA: TGTGCCAGCAGTGAAGGGGGACAGGGTGGAGATACGCAGTATTTT. Its protein is CASSEGGQGGDTQYF. The chain links TRBV6-4 to TRBJ2-3, with 9 bases aligning to TRBD1. From germline, CDR1 is MRHNA and CDR2 SNTAGT. The CDR3 totals 15 residues. After removal of 3 bases from V and 5 bases from J, the junction contained 6 bases not matched to a gene.

About this clone itself: A much larger clone sits a single nucleotide away, making a read error possible. The rearrangement links TRBV5-4 to TRBJ2-2; a possible D gene is TRBD1 (5 bases). Germline V lookup: CDR1 SGHNT, CDR2 YYREEE (reference sequence). The CDR3 length is 14 residues. CDR3 in amino acids: CASSLQGNTWELFF. CDR3 coding DNA: TGTGCCAGCAGCTTGCAGGGAAACACCTGGGAGCTGTTTTTT.

In nucleotides, the CDR3 is TGTGCCAGCAGCTTCCGCCAGGACGCCATCTACAATGAGCAGTTCTTC. Its translation is CASSFRQDAIYNEQFF. The chain uses TRBV11-2 and TRBJ2-1; unclear D gene. Germline assignment: CDR1 SGHAT and CDR2 FQNNGV. The CDR3 contains 16 residues. The V and J ends lost 3 bases and 3 bases respectively, with 15 bases between them.

V gene TRBV19 combines with J gene TRBJ2-3; 7 nucleotides align to TRBD1. CDR1 is LNHDA, CDR2 SQIVND, per germline (reference sequence). Trimming at V came to 5 bases and at J to 4 bases, leaving 9 bases not matched to a gene. CDR3 size: 15 residues. This CDR3 is CASSSGTARPDTQYF. The CDR3 DNA reads as TGTGCCAGTAGTTCCGGGACAGCACGGCCAGATACGCAGTATTTT.

This clone was seen ten or more times. The rearrangement uses TRBV10-3 and TRBJ1-5; 7 bases match TRBD1. The V gene's germline CDR1 is ENHRY and CDR2 SYGVKD. This CDR3 has 15 amino acids. V was clipped by 3 bases and J by 5 bases; unmatched bases: 7. This CDR3 reads CAISEIQGWDQPQHF. The CDR3 DNA follows: TGTGCCATCAGTGAAATACAGGGGTGGGATCAGCCCCAGCATTTT.

The genes are TRBV28 and TRBJ1-3; D may be TRBD1 (5 bases). Germline loops: CDR1 MDHEN, CDR2 SYDVKM. The CDR3 consists of 13 residues. Trimming left V 3 bases short and J 6 bases short, with 9 bases between. The CDR3 nucleotides read TGTGCCAGCAGTTTGGGGCGGTTAAACACCATATATTTT. It specifies CASSLGRLNTIYF.